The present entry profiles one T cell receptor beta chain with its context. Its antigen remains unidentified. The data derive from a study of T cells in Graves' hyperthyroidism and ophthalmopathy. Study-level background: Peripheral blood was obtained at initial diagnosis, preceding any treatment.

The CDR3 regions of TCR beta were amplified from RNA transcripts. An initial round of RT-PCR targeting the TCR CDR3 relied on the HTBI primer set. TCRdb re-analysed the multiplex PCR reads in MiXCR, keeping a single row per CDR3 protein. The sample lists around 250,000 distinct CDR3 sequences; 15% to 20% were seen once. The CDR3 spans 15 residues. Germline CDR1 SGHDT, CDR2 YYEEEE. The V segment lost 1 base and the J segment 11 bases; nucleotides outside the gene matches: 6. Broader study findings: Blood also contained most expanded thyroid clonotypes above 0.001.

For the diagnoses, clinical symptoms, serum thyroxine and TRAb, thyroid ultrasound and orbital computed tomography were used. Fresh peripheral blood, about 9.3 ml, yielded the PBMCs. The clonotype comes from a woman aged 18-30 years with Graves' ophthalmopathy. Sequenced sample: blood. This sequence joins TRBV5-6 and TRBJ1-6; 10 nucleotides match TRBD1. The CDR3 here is CASSLRGQGRTPLHF. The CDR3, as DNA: TGTGCCAGCAGCTTGCGGGGACAGGGGCGGACACCCCTCCACTTT.